These 19 T cell receptor beta chains originate from one sample sequenced in a study of shared clonotypes between healthy human individuals. As defined, naive CD8 cells were CD45RO-negative and positively selected for CCR7, with terminally differentiated effector memory CD45RA+ cells excluded. Sequencing used immunoSEQ multiplex PCR; TCRdb keeps in-frame clones, though not all of them. The sample contains about 2 million clones, about 95% of which appear only once. Sequenced material: naive CD8+ T cells sorted from blood. The receptor source for this set is a man aged 18 to 29 in good health.

V gene TRBV7-2 combines with J gene TRBJ2-7, with 13 bases lining up with TRBD2. V was clipped by 5 bases and J by 4 bases; unmatched bases: 11. CDR3 size: 17 residues. CDR1 is SGHTA and CDR2 is FQGNSA in the germline V gene. The chain's CDR3 is CASSPTSGGAGWYEQYF. The CDR3 coding sequence is TGTGCCAGCAGCCCCACTAGCGGGGGGGCGGGTTGGTACGAGCAGTACTTC.

The chain joins TRBV6-5 to TRBJ1-4, with D uncertain. CDR3 size: 15 residues. The germline V and J ends were trimmed by 6 bases and 5 bases, with 16 bases remaining between them. Germline V gives CDR1 MNHEY, CDR2 SVGAGI. The CDR3 is CASRSLRGTNEKLFF. In DNA, the CDR3 is TGTGCCAGCAGATCCCTCCGCGGCACCAATGAAAAACTGTTTTTT.

The chain couples TRBV11-2 to TRBJ2-5, with a possible D match to TRBD1 (5 bases). V was cut by 2 bases and J by 4 bases, with 17 bases left in between. This CDR3 region has 16 residues. The germline gives CDR1 SGHAT, CDR2 FQNNGV. The CDR3 protein is CASSLTGGGARETQYF. CDR3 sequence (DNA): TGTGCCAGCAGCTTAACCGGCGGTGGGGCCCGAGAGACCCAGTACTTC.

This clone was picked up one time. Other DNA sequences from this sample encode an identical CDR3 as well. The chain is built from TRBV27 and TRBJ2-3, with a weak D call TRBD2 (6 bases). This CDR3 contains 14 residues. V lost 1 base, J lost 3 bases, and 8 bases lay in between. CDR1 MNHEY and CDR2 SMNVEV come from the germline V gene (reference sequence). CDR3 coding DNA: TGTGCCAGCAGTTTATTGGCGGGGACAGATACGCAGTATTTT. Translation gives CASSLLAGTDTQYF.

This clone turned up a few times. This CDR3 is CASSPIGSVQGIWSPLHF. CDR3 nucleotide sequence: TGTGCCAGCAGTCCCATCGGCTCGGTTCAGGGGATCTGGTCACCCCTCCACTTT. This chain links TRBV25-1 with TRBJ1-6; TRBD1 might be the D (6 bases). The CDR3 is made up of 18 amino acids. CDR1 MGHDK and CDR2 SYGVNS come from the germline V gene. Between the trimmed V and J ends, which lost 5 bases and 10 bases, there was a span of 27 bases.

The rearrangement uses TRBV6-6 and TRBJ2-7; maybe TRBD1 (5 bases). Trimming stripped 4 bases from V and 4 bases from J, with 11 bases between. CDR1 is MNHNY and CDR2 is SVGAGI in the germline V gene (reference sequence). CDR3 length: 13 amino acids. The chain's CDR3 is CASSSTAGYEQYF. CDR3 coding DNA: TGTGCCAGCAGTTCGACCGCAGGGTACGAGCAGTACTTC.

V is TRBV7-2 and J is TRBJ2-1; 7 bases map to TRBD2. Germline assignment: CDR1 SGHTA and CDR2 FQGNSA. The CDR3 has 16 residues. After removal of 7 bases from V and 5 bases from J, the junction contained 14 bases not matched to a gene. This chain's CDR3 is CASNLLAYGANNEQFF. The DNA for the CDR3 is TGTGCCAGCAATTTACTAGCGTATGGAGCTAACAATGAGCAGTTCTTC. The variable domain in full, with the rest retrieved from reference TRBV7-2 and TRBJ2-1, is GAGVSQSPSNKVTEKGKDVELRCDPISGHTALYWYRQSLGQGLEFLIYFQGNSAPDKSGLPSDRFSAERTGGSVSTLTIQRTQQEDSAVYLCASNLLAYGANNEQFFGPGTRLTVL.

Details on this clone: Other DNA sequences in the sample encode the same CDR3. V usage is TRBV14 and J usage is TRBJ2-1; D is ambiguous. Trimming shortened V by 2 bases and J by 4 bases, and 6 bases separated the two germline ends. CDR1 and CDR2 (germline): SGHDN, FVKESK. The CDR3 consists of 13 residues. The CDR3 spells CASSQISYNEQFF. The CDR3 coding sequence is TGTGCCAGCAGCCAAATCAGTTACAATGAGCAGTTCTTC.

The gene calls are TRBV27 and TRBJ1-4, with 7 nucleotides matching TRBD1. The V segment lost 5 bases and the J segment 8 bases; nucleotides outside the gene matches: 8. Per germline, CDR1 MNHEY and CDR2 SMNVEV (reference sequence). The CDR3 is 14 residues long. In DNA form, the CDR3 reads TGTGCCAGCAGTGACACAGGGGAGTGGGAAAAACTGTTTTTT. Translation gives CASSDTGEWEKLFF.

Concerning this clone: The same CDR3 can be traced to other DNA sequences in this sample. The chain employs TRBV5-4 and TRBJ1-2; the D is unclear. Germline CDR1 is SGHNT and CDR2 is YYREEE (reference sequence). CDR3 size: 11 residues. V was pared by 1 base and J by 8 bases, with 6 bases between. The CDR3 region is CASSLSGGYTF. In nucleotides, the CDR3 is TGTGCCAGCAGCTTGTCCGGGGGCTACACCTTC.

The chain couples TRBV6-1 to TRBJ1-2; unclear D gene. The CDR3 loop spans 14 amino acids. The V end lost 2 bases, the J end lost 2 bases, and 9 bases lay between the germline ends. In germline, CDR1 is MNHNS, CDR2 SASEGT. The CDR3 DNA reads as TGTGCCAGCAGTGAACAGTGGTCAAACTATGGCTACACCTTC. The encoded protein is CASSEQWSNYGYTF.

On this clone itself: The junction departs from the called germline gene at one end, perhaps through a read error. The genes are TRBV7-7 and TRBJ2-7; D remains unclear. The CDR3 loop spans 13 amino acids. Germline loops: CDR1 SSHAT, CDR2 FNYEAQ (reference sequence). CDR3 protein: CASSLANGGEQYF. For the CDR3, the DNA is TGTGCTAGCAGCTTAGCTAATGGTGGGGAGCAGTACTTC.

Of note for this clone: One end of the junction is discordant with germline, which a read error may explain. The chain is built from TRBV7-7 and TRBJ2-1, with TRBD2 matching over 10 bases. The CDR3 contains 16 residues. Germline V gene lookup returns CDR1 SSHAT and CDR2 FNYEAQ (reference sequence). CDR3 sequence reads: CASSLGTGLAYNEQFF. The CDR3, as DNA: TGTGCTAGCAGCTTAGGGACGGGACTAGCGTACAATGAGCAGTTCTTC. Drawing the rest from reference TRBV7-7 and TRBJ2-1, the complete variable domain is GAGVSQSPRYKVTKRGQDVTLRCDPISSHATLYWYQQALGQGPEFLTYFNYEAQPDKSGLPSDRFSAERPEGSISTLTIQRTEQRDSAMYRCASSLGTGLAYNEQFFGPGTRLTVL.

To note about this clone: Other DNA sequences within the sample encode an identical CDR3. The J gene is TRBJ1-4, the V gene TRBV9; D not certain. The CDR3 covers 14 residues. Between the trimmed V and J ends, which lost 2 bases and 4 bases, there was a span of 9 bases. Germline assignment: CDR1 SGDLS and CDR2 YYNGEE. The CDR3, as DNA: TGTGCCAGCAGCGTGGGGTTGGGTAATGAAAAACTGTTTTTT. It is translated as CASSVGLGNEKLFF.

The V gene is TRBV5-1, the J gene TRBJ1-2; 9 bases fit TRBD1. Trimming removed 3 bases from V and 2 bases from J; junction bases left unmatched: 8. Per the germline V gene, CDR1 is SGHRS and CDR2 is YFSETQ. The CDR3 runs to 16 residues. CDR3: CASSSTLDRGNYGYTF. The CDR3, as DNA: TGCGCCAGCAGCTCAACTCTGGACAGGGGAAACTATGGCTACACCTTC.

The chain employs TRBV6-1 and TRBJ2-1; 12 bases are a match to TRBD2. The germline V gene encodes CDR1 MNHNS and CDR2 SASEGT. The CDR3 is 14 residues long. Trimming took 6 bases from V and 10 from J; bases not matched to a gene: 7. CDR3 DNA: TGTGCCAGCAGGAGGACTAGCGGGGACCCCGAGCAGTTCTTC. Translation gives CASRRTSGDPEQFF.

Regarding this clone: This same CDR3 is encoded by further DNA sequences in the sample. The V and J genes are TRBV4-1 and TRBJ2-3; 9 bases agree with TRBD2. This CDR3 region has 14 residues. CDR1 MGHRA and CDR2 YSYEKL come from the germline V gene. Trimming at V came to 3 bases and at J to 6 bases, leaving 4 bases not matched to a gene. CDR3 in amino acids: CASSQRGGRDTQYF. The CDR3 DNA reads TGCGCCAGCAGCCAGCGGGGGGGCCGGGATACGCAGTATTTT.

J is TRBJ1-5 and V is TRBV19; maybe TRBD1 (6 bases). The CDR3 loop spans 15 amino acids. Germline CDR1 LNHDA, CDR2 SQIVND (reference sequence). Trimming removed 3 bases from V and 2 bases from J, with 11 bases in between. The CDR3 loop reads CASSMWGAGNQPQHF. Written as DNA, the CDR3 is TGTGCCAGTAGTATGTGGGGGGCGGGCAATCAGCCCCAGCATTTT. The whole variable domain, remainder taken from reference TRBV19 and TRBJ1-5, is DGGITQSPKYLFRKEGQNVTLSCEQNLNHDAMYWYRQDPGQGLRLIYYSQIVNDFQKGDIAEGYSVSREKKESFPLTVTSAQKNPTAFYLCASSMWGAGNQPQHFGDGTRLSIL.

The V gene is TRBV27, the J gene TRBJ1-2; 9 nucleotides align to TRBD1. Germline V lookup: CDR1 MNHEY, CDR2 SMNVEV (reference sequence). The junction had 14 bases not matched to a gene; V was cut back by 6 bases and J by 6 bases. The CDR3 extends over 16 amino acids. CDR3 amino acids: CASRDTGGGIFDGYTF. The CDR3 DNA is TGTGCCAGCAGGGATACAGGGGGCGGAATTTTCGATGGCTACACCTTC.